One sample yielded the 25 T cell receptor beta chains listed below, sequenced in a study of OX40 agonist ivuxolimab in advanced cancers. The assay was immunoSEQ multiplex PCR, and TCRdb's table has in-frame clones only and misses some. The sample lists roughly 64,000 clones, roughly 80% occurring once. Sample: CD4+ or CD8+ T cells sorted from blood, taken in a trial of the OX40 agonist ivuxolimab. These receptors were obtained from an adult with an advanced solid tumor such as melanoma, head and neck, liver or kidney cancer.

The chain combines TRBV7-8 with TRBJ1-4, with 7 bases identical to TRBD1. V lost 2 bases, J lost 8 bases, and 11 bases stayed unmatched. Germline V gene lookup returns CDR1 SGHVS and CDR2 FQNEAQ. The CDR3 totals 16 residues. CDR3 bases: TGTGCCAGCAGCTTAAGCCGGACGGGGACAGACGAAAAACTGTTTTTT. Translation: CASSLSRTGTDEKLFF.

This chain connects TRBV7-2 to TRBJ1-4; weak D call: TRBD1 (6 bases). The CDR3 is 19 amino acids. Germline-derived CDR1 and CDR2 are SGHTA and FQGNSA. Trimming pared 3 bases from V and 0 bases from J, leaving 20 bases between. Written as DNA, the CDR3 is TGTGCCAGCAGCTTTATAAAGACAGGTGGATTCCCAACTAATGAAAAACTGTTTTTT. Its protein is CASSFIKTGGFPTNEKLFF.

The chain is built from TRBV10-3 and TRBJ2-3; no definite D call. CDR3 length: 12 residues. Germline-derived CDR1 and CDR2 are ENHRY and SYGVKD. Trimming took 3 bases from V and 3 from J, leaving 4 bases between them. The CDR3 protein is CAISEVTDTQYF. The CDR3 DNA reads TGTGCCATCAGTGAAGTGACAGATACGCAGTATTTT.

The chain links TRBV5-6 to TRBJ1-2; TRBD1 might be the D (6 bases). Germline lookup yields CDR1 SGHDT and CDR2 YYEEEE. Between the trimmed V and J ends, which lost 4 bases and 8 bases, there was a span of 21 bases. This CDR3 comprises 15 residues. CDR3 nucleotides: TGTGCCAGCAGCCCGCCCCTAGACAGGATTGAGGGCTACACCTTC. Translating it yields CASSPPLDRIEGYTF.

The chain carries TRBV11-2 and TRBJ1-2, with 10 bases identical to TRBD1. The CDR3 extends over 14 amino acids. Unmatched junction bases numbered 2, after V lost 5 bases and J lost 2 bases. Germline-derived CDR1 and CDR2 are SGHAT and FQNNGV. The CDR3 is CASSPGQGNYGYTF. The CDR3 bases are TGTGCCAGCAGCCCGGGACAGGGGAACTATGGCTACACCTTC.

The rearrangement links TRBV5-1 to TRBJ2-5; D gene ambiguous. The germline CDR1 and CDR2 sequences are SGHRS and YFSETQ. V was shortened by 1 base and J by 5 bases, with 6 bases between the two germline ends. The CDR3 has 12 residues. As DNA, the CDR3 is TGCGCCAGCAGCTTGATCGGGGAGACCCAGTACTTC. Translating gives CASSLIGETQYF.

This rearrangement joins TRBV18 to TRBJ2-1, with a weak D call TRBD1 (6 bases). The CDR3 is 14 amino acids. V lost 1 base, J lost 4 bases, and 8 bases lay in between. The germline V gene encodes CDR1 KGHSH and CDR2 LQKENI. CDR3 nucleotides: TGTGCCAGCTCACCACAAGGGGGATACAATGAGCAGTTCTTC. It yields the protein CASSPQGGYNEQFF.

The chain employs TRBV6-1 and TRBJ2-3; D is unresolved. This CDR3 comprises 11 residues. V lost 6 bases to trimming and J lost 4 bases, with 5 bases between them. The V gene's germline CDR1 is MNHNS and CDR2 SASEGT. The CDR3 coding sequence is TGTGCCAGCAGGTTCGCAGATACGCAGTATTTT. Its protein is CASRFADTQYF.

The CDR3 sequence: CASSLESLAGIETQYF. CDR3 DNA: TGTGCCAGCAGCTTGGAATCGCTAGCGGGAATTGAAACCCAGTACTTC. The chain is built from TRBV5-8 and TRBJ2-5; 9 bases are a match to TRBD2. Germline V gives CDR1 SGHTS, CDR2 YDEGEE. The CDR3 contains 16 residues. Trimming at V came to 0 bases and at J to 8 bases, leaving 11 bases not matched to a gene.

V gene TRBV2 combines with J gene TRBJ1-5; D is undetermined. This CDR3 has 14 residues. V lost 0 bases, J lost 5 bases, and 8 bases lay in between. Germline assignment: CDR1 SNHLY and CDR2 FYNNEI. The CDR3 DNA follows: TGTGCCAGCAGTGAAGCGCTTCTGGATCAGCCCCAGCATTTT. It is translated as CASSEALLDQPQHF.

V usage is TRBV5-1 and J usage is TRBJ2-5; D is uncertain. CDR3 length: 13 amino acids. Per the germline V gene, CDR1 is SGHRS and CDR2 is YFSETQ. The germline V and J ends were trimmed by 4 bases and 3 bases, with 10 bases remaining between them. The CDR3 spells CASSPTDKETQYF. The CDR3 DNA reads TGCGCCAGCAGCCCTACAGATAAAGAGACCCAGTACTTC.

The chain combines TRBV11-1 with TRBJ1-1; D may be TRBD1 (6 bases). The CDR3 covers 12 residues. Germline assignment: CDR1 SGHAT and CDR2 FQDESV (reference sequence). Between the trimmed V and J ends, which lost 7 bases and 6 bases, there was a span of 12 bases. The CDR3 spells CASTYRGSEAFF. The CDR3 DNA reads as TGTGCCAGCACCTATAGGGGGTCTGAAGCTTTCTTT.

This clone has a single count. The chain links TRBV6-6 to TRBJ2-6, with TRBD1 matching 7 bases. V gave up 6 bases and J gave up 0 bases; unmatched junction bases: 5. CDR1 MNHNY and CDR2 SVGAGI come from the germline V gene (reference sequence). There are 16 residues in the CDR3. The CDR3 DNA reads as TGTGCCAGCAGGGACAGGACCGTCTCTGGGGCCAACGTCCTGACTTTC. Translation: CASRDRTVSGANVLTF.

This clone was seen a handful of times. The V and J genes are TRBV6-5 and TRBJ2-2; D possibly corresponds to TRBD1 (5 bases). CDR1 is MNHEY and CDR2 is SVGAGI in the germline V gene. Between the trimmed V and J ends, which lost 2 bases and 2 bases, there was a span of 9 bases. The CDR3 extends over 15 amino acids. The CDR3 sequence is CASSYATVNTGELFF. CDR3 nucleotides: TGTGCCAGCAGTTACGCGACAGTAAACACCGGGGAGCTGTTTTTT.

The genes are TRBV5-6 and TRBJ1-1, with TRBD1 as a possible D gene (5 bases). CDR1 is SGHDT and CDR2 is YYEEEE in the germline V gene. This CDR3 is built from 13 residues. Deletions cut 9 bases from V and 5 bases from J, with 17 bases between. The chain's CDR3 is CATQRVGETEAFF. For the CDR3, the DNA is TGTGCCACCCAGAGGGTAGGGGAAACTGAAGCTTTCTTT.

The genes are TRBV10-3 and TRBJ2-7; 8 nucleotides align to TRBD1. Looked up from germline, CDR1 is ENHRY and CDR2 is SYGVKD. The CDR3 runs 15 residues. Unmatched junction bases numbered 10, after V lost 2 bases and J lost 7 bases. CDR3 bases: TGTGCCATCAGTGAGAGGGGGACAGGCAGCGGGGAGCAGTACTTC. This encodes CAISERGTGSGEQYF.

The chain is built from TRBV5-1 and TRBJ2-3; TRBD2 matches at 12 bases. CDR3 size: 17 residues. The V segment lost 0 bases and the J segment 5 bases; nucleotides outside the gene matches: 7. Germline lookup yields CDR1 SGHRS and CDR2 YFSETQ. DNA for the CDR3: TGCGCCAGCAGCTTGGTTCTTCTAGCGGGAGGGATAGATACGCAGTATTTT. Its protein is CASSLVLLAGGIDTQYF.

The V call is TRBV6-6, the J call TRBJ2-7, with a tentative D call TRBD2 (5 bases). The germline gives CDR1 MNHNY, CDR2 SVGAGI (reference sequence). The CDR3 has 13 amino acids. Between the trimmed V and J ends, which lost 2 bases and 1 base, there was a span of 6 bases. CDR3 bases: TGTGCCAGCAGTTACAAGCGGTCCTACGAGCAGTACTTC. Translated, it gives CASSYKRSYEQYF.

This clone was seen a few times. V usage is TRBV5-4 and J usage is TRBJ1-4; 8 positions agree with TRBD1. The CDR3 loop spans 14 amino acids. Germline loops: CDR1 SGHNT, CDR2 YYREEE (reference sequence). The V and J ends lost 1 base and 7 bases, in that order; junction bases with no gene match: 3. DNA of the CDR3: TGTGCCAGCAGCTTGCAGGGGGCGGTTGAAAAACTGTTTTTT. It is translated as CASSLQGAVEKLFF.

The chain links TRBV11-3 to TRBJ1-1; 8 nucleotides match TRBD1. Germline V gives CDR1 SGHNT, CDR2 YENEEA. Trimming at V came to 6 bases and at J to 1 base, leaving 4 bases not matched to a gene. The CDR3 is 14 amino acids. The CDR3 DNA reads TGTGCCAGCAGACTGGGGACAGGGAACACTGAAGCTTTCTTT. This encodes CASRLGTGNTEAFF. Supplemented by reference TRBV11-3 and TRBJ1-1, the full variable domain reads EAGVVQSPRYKIIEKKQPVAFWCNPISGHNTLYWYLQNLGQGPELLIRYENEEAVDDSQLPKDRFSAERLKGVDSTLKIQPAELGDSAVYLCASRLGTGNTEAFFGQGTRLTVV.

This clone was seen just once. This chain joins TRBV7-2 and TRBJ2-5; possibly TRBD1 for D (5 bases). The germline gives CDR1 SGHTA, CDR2 FQGNSA. The germline V and J ends were trimmed by 1 base and 1 base, with 7 bases remaining between them. The CDR3 is 14 residues long. CDR3 sequence reads: CASSLVTGQETQYF. CDR3 DNA sequence: TGTGCCAGCAGCTTAGTTACAGGCCAAGAGACCCAGTACTTC.

Only one count was recorded for this clone. The genes are TRBV9 and TRBJ2-3; a weak D match, TRBD2 (5 bases). The V gene lost 4 bases and the J gene lost 5 bases, with 11 bases spanning the gap. The CDR3 spans 13 residues. The germline CDR1 and CDR2 sequences are SGDLS and YYNGEE. CDR3 amino acids: CASSRAVLDTQYF. CDR3 nucleotides: TGTGCCAGCAGCAGAGCGGTTCTAGATACGCAGTATTTT.

V gene TRBV6-4 combines with J gene TRBJ1-5, with D maybe TRBD1 (5 bases). Germline V gives CDR1 MRHNA, CDR2 SNTAGT. Trimming took 0 bases from V and 4 from J, leaving 22 bases between them. CDR3 length: 19 residues. The CDR3 loop reads CASSDSKTVSQGPNQPQHF. The CDR3 DNA follows: TGTGCCAGCAGTGACTCGAAAACCGTGTCTCAGGGCCCAAATCAGCCCCAGCATTTT.

The chain links TRBV9 to TRBJ1-3; D gene unclear. This CDR3 spans 16 amino acids. Germline CDR1 reads SGDLS; CDR2 reads YYNGEE. The germline V and J ends were trimmed by 2 bases and 0 bases, with 12 bases remaining between them. CDR3 residues: CASSVMPEGSGNTIYF. CDR3 DNA: TGTGCCAGCAGCGTTATGCCGGAGGGCTCTGGAAACACCATATATTTT.

The chain has TRBV27 and TRBJ1-2; 10 nucleotides align to TRBD1. The CDR3 consists of 14 residues. Germline loops: CDR1 MNHEY, CDR2 SMNVEV (reference sequence). The V segment lost 5 bases and the J segment 7 bases; nucleotides outside the gene matches: 7. The CDR3 is CASSDPGQGVGYTF. CDR3 nucleotides: TGTGCCAGCAGTGACCCCGGACAGGGGGTTGGCTACACCTTC.